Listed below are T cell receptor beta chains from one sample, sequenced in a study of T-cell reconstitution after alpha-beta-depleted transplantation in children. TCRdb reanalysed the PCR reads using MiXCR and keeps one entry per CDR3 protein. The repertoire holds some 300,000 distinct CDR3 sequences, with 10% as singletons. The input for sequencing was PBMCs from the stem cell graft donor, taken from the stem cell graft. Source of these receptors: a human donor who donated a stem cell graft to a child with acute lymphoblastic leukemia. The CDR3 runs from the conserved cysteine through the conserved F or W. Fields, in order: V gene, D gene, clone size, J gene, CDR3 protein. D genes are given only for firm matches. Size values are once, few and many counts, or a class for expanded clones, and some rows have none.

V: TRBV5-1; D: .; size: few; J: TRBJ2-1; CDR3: CASSLSIPTYNEQFF
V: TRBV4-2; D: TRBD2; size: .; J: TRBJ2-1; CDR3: CASSQGTSGRAGDEQFF
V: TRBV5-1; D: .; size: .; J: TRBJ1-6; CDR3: CASRRDLRNSPLHF
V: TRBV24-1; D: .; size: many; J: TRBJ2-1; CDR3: CATSDQGNEQFF
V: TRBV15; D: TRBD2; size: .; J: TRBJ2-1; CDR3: CATSRDRLAGGSEQFF
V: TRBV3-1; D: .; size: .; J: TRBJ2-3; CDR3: CASSEGVTDTQYF
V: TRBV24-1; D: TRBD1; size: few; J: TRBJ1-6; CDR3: CATSDSLGDSYYSPLHF
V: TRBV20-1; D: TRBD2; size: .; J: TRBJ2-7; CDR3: CSARKPGGGRAIDEQYF
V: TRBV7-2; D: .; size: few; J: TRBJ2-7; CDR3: CASSFNIGPYEQYF
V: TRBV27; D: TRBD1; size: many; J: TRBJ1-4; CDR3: CASSSPGTGGEKLFF
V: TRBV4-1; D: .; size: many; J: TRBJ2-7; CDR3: CASSQDGAYEQYF
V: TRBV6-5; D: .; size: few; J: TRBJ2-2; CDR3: CASSYSSWTGVGGGELFF
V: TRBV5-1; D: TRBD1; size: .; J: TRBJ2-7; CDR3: CASSFSGTGGGEQYF
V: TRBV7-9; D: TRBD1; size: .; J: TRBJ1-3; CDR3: CASSLAQGAGNTIYF
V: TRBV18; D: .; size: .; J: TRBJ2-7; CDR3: CASAHSDSLTYEQYF
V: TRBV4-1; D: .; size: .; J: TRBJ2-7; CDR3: CASSHGLGQPYEQYF
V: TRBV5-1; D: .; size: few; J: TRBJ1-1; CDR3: CASSFSGEGTEAFF
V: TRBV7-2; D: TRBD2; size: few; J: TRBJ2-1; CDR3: CASSELPGLAIHEQFF
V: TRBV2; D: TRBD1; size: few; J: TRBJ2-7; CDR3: CASKYATGGDEQYF
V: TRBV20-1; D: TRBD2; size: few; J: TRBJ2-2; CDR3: CSGQAGVNTGELFF
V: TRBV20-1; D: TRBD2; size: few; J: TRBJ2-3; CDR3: CSARVLAGADTQYF
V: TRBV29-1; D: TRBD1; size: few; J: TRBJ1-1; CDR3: CSAMRQGVTEAFF
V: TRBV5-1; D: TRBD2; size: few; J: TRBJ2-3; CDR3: CASSLSRENPDTQYF
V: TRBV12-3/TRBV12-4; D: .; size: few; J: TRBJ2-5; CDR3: CASSRVREKAQYF
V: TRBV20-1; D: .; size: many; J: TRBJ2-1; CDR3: CSARDRELALNEQFF
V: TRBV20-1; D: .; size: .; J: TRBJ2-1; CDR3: CSARAGRWGGPEQFF
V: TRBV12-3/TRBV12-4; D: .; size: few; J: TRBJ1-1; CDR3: CASSLLGEAFF
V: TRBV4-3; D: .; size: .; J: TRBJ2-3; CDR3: CASSQENTDTQYF
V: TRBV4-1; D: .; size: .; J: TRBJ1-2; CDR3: CASSQTGADGYTF
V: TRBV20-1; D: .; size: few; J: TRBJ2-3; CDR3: CSARDPAVWGADTQYF
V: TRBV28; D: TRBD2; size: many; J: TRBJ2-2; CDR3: CASKPSGTNTGELFF
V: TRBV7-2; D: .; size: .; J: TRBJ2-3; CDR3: CASSLGALDTQYF
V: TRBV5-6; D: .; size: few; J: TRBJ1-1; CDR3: CASSLIASNTEAFF
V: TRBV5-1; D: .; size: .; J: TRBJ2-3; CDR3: CASSVSTDTQYF
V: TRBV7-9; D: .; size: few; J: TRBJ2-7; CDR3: CASSGPRPEQYF
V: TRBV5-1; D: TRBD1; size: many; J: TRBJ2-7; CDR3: CASSTDRGGEQYF
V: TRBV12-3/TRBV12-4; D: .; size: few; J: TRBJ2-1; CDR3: CASTPRDSYNEQFF
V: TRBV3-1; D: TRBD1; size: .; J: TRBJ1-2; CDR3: CASSQVSGQGVFGYTF
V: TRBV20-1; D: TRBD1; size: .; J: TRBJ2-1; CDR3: CSARDARGPINEQFF
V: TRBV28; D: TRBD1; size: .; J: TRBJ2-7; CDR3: CASSLTGGTGEVF
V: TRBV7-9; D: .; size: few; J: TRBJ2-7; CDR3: CASSLALGRSSYEQYF
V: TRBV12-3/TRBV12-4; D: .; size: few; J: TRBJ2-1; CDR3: CASSWEGALYNEQFF
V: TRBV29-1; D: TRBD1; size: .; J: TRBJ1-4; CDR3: CSVIQGPEKLFF
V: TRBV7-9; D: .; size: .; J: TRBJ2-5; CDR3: CASSSIRSQETQYF
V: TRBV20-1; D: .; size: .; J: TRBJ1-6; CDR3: CSARKSSSYNSPLHF
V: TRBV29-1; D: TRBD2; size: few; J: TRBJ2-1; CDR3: CSVEDGLAGGPGNEQFF
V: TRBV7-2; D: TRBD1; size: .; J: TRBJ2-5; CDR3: CASSPMRQGRQTQYF
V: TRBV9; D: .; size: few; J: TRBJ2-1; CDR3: CASSVGGGISNNEQFF
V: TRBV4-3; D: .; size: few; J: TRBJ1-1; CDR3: CASSLGLALNTEAFF
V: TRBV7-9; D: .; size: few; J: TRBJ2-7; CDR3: CASSLDGWLAFAYEQYF
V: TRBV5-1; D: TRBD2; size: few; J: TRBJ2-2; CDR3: CASSLGLAARNTGELFF
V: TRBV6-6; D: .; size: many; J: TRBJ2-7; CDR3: CASQRGSSYEQYF
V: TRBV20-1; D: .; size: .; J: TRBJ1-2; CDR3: CSARPRDHGYTF
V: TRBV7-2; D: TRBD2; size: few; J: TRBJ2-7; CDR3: CASSPSTGGSSYEQYF